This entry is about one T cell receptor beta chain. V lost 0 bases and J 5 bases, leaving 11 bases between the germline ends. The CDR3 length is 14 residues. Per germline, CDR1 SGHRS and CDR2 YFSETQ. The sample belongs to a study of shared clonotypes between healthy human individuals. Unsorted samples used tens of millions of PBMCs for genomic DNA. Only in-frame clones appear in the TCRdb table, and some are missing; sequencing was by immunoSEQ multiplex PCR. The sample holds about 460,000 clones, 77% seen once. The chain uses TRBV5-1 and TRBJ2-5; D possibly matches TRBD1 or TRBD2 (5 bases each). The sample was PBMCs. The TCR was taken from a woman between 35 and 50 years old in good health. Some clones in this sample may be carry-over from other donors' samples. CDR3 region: CASSLGQGVETQYF. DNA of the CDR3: TGCGCCAGCAGCTTGGGCCAGGGAGTGGAGACCCAGTACTTC.